This T cell receptor (beta chain) was documented in a study of T cells in localized non-small cell lung cancer. Whole-study results and caveats: Measurement of T cell clonality placed uninvolved adjacent lung highest, above the level in tumor.

As regards this clone: The antigen remains undetermined.

Assay used: immunoSEQ multiplex PCR; TCRdb lists only in-frame clones, some missing. The profile shows about 2,800 clones, roughly 17% of them singletons. The CDR3 totals 14 residues. Germline V gene data show CDR1 as MNHGY and CDR2 as SAAAGT. Trimming shortened V by 5 bases and J by 5 bases, and 15 bases separated the two germline ends. Sequenced here: lung tumor tissue, sampled before any cancer treatment. The V call is TRBV6-8, the J call TRBJ1-1; tentatively, D is TRBD1 (6 bases). The receptor was isolated from a woman aged 40-70 years with stage II lung adenocarcinoma. The CDR3 reads CASSRAGDGTEAFF. The CDR3 region has the DNA TGTGCCAGCAGTCGTGCAGGGGATGGGACTGAAGCTTTCTTT.